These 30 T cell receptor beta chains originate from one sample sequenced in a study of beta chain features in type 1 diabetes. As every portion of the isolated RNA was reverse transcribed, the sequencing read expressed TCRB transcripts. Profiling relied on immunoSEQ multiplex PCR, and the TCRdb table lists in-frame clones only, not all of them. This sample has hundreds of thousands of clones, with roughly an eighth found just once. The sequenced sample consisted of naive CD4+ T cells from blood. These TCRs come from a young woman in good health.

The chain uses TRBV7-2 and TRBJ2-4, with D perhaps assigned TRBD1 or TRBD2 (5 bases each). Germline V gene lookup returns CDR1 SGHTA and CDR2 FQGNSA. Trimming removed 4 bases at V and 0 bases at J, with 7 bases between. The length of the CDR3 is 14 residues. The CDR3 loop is CASSWDLAKNIQYF. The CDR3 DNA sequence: TGTGCCAGCAGCTGGGACCTAGCCAAAAACATTCAGTACTTC. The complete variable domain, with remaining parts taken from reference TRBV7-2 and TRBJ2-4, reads GAGVSQSPSNKVTEKGKDVELRCDPISGHTALYWYRQSLGQGLEFLIYFQGNSAPDKSGLPSDRFSAERTGGSVSTLTIQRTQQEDSAVYLCASSWDLAKNIQYFGAGTRLSVL.

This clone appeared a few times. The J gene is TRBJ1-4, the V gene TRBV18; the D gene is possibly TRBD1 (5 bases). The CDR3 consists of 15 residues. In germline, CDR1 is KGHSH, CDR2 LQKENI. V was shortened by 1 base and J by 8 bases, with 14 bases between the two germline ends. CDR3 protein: CASSPRKGRDEKLFF. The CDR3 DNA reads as TGTGCCAGCTCACCACGCAAGGGGAGGGACGAAAAACTGTTTTTT.

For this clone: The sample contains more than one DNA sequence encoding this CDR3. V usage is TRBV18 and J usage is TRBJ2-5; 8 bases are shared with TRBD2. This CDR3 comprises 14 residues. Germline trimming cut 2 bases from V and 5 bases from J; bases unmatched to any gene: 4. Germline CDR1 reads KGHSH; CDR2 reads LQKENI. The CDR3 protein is CASSPETGGETQYF. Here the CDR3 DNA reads TGTGCCAGCTCACCAGAAACGGGAGGGGAGACCCAGTACTTC.

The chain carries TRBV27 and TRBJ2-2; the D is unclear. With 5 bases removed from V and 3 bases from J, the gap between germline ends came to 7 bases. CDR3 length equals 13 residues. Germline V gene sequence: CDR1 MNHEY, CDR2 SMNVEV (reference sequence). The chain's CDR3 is CASSRHHTGELFF. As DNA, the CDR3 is TGTGCCAGCAGTCGCCATCACACCGGGGAGCTGTTTTTT.

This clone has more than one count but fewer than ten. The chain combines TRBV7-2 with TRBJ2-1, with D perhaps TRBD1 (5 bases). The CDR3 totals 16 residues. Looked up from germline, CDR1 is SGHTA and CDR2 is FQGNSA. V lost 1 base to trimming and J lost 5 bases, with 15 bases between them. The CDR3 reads CASSLGGQGPNNEQFF. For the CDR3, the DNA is TGTGCCAGCAGCTTAGGTGGGCAGGGTCCCAACAATGAGCAGTTCTTC.

The CDR3 here is CASSWTRWNEQFF. In DNA form, the CDR3 reads TGTGCCAGCAGTTGGACTAGATGGAATGAGCAGTTCTTC. The chain has TRBV28 and TRBJ2-1; TRBD2 aligns across 7 bases. The length of the CDR3 is 13 residues. V lost 4 bases, J lost 7 bases, and 4 bases stayed unmatched. CDR1 and CDR2 from the germline V gene are MDHEN and SYDVKM. Complete variable domain (other parts from reference TRBV28 and TRBJ2-1): DVKVTQSSRYLVKRTGEKVFLECVQDMDHENMFWYRQDPGLGLRLIYFSYDVKMKEKGDIPEGYSVSREKKERFSLILESASTNQTSMYLCASSWTRWNEQFFGPGTRLTVL.

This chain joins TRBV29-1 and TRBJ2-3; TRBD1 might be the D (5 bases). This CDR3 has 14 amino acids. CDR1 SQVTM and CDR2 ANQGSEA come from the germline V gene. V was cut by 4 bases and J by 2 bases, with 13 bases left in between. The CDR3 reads CSVVGRAYTDTQYF. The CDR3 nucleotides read TGCAGCGTTGTCGGCAGGGCCTACACAGATACGCAGTATTTT.

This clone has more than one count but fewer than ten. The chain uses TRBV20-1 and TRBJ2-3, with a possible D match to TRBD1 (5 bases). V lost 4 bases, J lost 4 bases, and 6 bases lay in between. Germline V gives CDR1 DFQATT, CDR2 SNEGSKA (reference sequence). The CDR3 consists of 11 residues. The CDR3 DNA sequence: TGCAGTGCTACCAGGGCAGATACGCAGTATTTT. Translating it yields CSATRADTQYF.

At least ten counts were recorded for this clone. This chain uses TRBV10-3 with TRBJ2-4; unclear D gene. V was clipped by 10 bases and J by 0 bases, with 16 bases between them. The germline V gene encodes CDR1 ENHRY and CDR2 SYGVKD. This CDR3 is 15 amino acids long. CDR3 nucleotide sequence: TGTGCCAGAAGAACACCTCCCATAGCCAAAAACATTCAGTACTTC. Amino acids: CARRTPPIAKNIQYF.

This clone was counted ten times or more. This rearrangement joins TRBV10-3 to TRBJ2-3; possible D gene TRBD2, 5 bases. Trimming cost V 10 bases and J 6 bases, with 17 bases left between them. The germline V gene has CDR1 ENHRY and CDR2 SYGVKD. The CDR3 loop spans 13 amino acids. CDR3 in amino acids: CATAGVAVDTQYF. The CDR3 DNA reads TGTGCCACCGCCGGGGTAGCAGTTGATACGCAGTATTTT.

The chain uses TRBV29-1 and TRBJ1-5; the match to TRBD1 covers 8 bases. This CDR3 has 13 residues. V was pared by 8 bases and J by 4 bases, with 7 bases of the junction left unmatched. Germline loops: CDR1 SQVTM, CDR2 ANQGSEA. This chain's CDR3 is CSWSGGVNQPQHF. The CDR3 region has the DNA TGCAGCTGGTCAGGGGGCGTGAATCAGCCCCAGCATTTT. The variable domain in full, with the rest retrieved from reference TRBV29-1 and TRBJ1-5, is SAVISQKPSRDICQRGTSLTIQCQVDSQVTMMFWYRQQPGQSLTLIATANQGSEATYESGFVIDKFPISRPNLTFSTLTVSNMSPEDSSIYLCSWSGGVNQPQHFGDGTRLSIL.

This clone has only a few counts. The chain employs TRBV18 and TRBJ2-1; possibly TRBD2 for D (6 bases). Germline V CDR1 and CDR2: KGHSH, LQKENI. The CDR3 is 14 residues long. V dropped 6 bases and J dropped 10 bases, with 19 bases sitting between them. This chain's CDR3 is CASSLPMGLAEQFF. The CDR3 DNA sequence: TGTGCCAGCTCCCTTCCTATGGGGCTAGCGGAGCAGTTCTTC.

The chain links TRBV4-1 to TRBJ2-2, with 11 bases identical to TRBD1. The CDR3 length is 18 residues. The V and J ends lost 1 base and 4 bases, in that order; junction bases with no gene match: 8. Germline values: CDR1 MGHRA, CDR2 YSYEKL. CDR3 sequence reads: CASSQGRRGTGGTGELFF. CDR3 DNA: TGCGCCAGCAGCCAAGGCCGCAGAGGGACAGGGGGCACCGGGGAGCTGTTTTTT.

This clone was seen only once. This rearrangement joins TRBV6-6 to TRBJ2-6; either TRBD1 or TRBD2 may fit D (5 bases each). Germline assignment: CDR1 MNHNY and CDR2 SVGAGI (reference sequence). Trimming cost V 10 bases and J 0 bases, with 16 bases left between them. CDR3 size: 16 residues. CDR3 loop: CATETWGTSGANVLTF. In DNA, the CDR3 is TGTGCCACTGAGACCTGGGGGACCTCTGGGGCCAACGTCCTGACTTTC.

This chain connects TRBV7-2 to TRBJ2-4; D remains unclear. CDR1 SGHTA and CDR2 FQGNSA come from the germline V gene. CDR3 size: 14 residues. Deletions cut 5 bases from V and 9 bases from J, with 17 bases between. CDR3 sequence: CASSPDGALSIQYF. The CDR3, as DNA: TGTGCCAGCAGCCCGGACGGAGCTTTGAGCATTCAGTACTTC.

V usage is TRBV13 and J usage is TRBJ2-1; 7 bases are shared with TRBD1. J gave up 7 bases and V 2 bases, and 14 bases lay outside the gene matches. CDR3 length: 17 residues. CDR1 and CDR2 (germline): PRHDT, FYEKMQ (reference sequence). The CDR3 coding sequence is TGTGCCAGCAGCTTACTGAGACAGGGAATGGGTGAGAATGAGCAGTTCTTC. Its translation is CASSLLRQGMGENEQFF. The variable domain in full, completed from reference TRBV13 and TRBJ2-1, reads AAGVIQSPRHLIKEKRETATLKCYPIPRHDTVYWYQQGPGQDPQFLISFYEKMQSDKGSIPDRFSAQQFSDYHSELNMSSLELGDSALYFCASSLLRQGMGENEQFFGPGTRLTVL.

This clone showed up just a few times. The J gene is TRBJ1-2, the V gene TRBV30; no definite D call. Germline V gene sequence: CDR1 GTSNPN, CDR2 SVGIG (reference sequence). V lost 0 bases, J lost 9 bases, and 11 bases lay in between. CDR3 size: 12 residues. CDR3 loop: CAWSVTAQSYTF. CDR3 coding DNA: TGTGCCTGGAGTGTTACGGCTCAGAGCTACACCTTC.

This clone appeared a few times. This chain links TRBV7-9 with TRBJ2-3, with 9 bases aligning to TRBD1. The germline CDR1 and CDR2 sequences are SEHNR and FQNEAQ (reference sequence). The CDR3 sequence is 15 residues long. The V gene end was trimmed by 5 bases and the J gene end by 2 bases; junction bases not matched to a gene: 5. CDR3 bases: TGTGCCAGCAGCCACCGGGACAGGGACACAGATACGCAGTATTTT. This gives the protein CASSHRDRDTDTQYF.

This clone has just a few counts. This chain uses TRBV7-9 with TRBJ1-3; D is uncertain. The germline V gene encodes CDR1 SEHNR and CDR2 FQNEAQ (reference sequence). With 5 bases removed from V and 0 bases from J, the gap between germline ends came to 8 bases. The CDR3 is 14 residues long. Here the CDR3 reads CASSPRASGNTIYF. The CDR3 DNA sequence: TGTGCCAGCAGCCCCCGGGCCTCTGGAAACACCATATATTTT.

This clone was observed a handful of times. CDR3 DNA: TGTGCCTGGGGGGTTGGCTCTCAGCCCCAGCATTTT. It is translated as CAWGVGSQPQHF. The chain combines TRBV30 with TRBJ1-5; D is uncertain. The CDR3 spans 12 residues. Trimming shortened V by 5 bases and J by 6 bases, and 11 bases separated the two germline ends. Germline values: CDR1 GTSNPN, CDR2 SVGIG (reference sequence).

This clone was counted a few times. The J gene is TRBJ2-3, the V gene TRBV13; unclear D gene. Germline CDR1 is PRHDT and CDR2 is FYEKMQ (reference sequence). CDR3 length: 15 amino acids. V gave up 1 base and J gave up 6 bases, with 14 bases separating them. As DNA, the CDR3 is TGTGCCAGCAGCTTAGAAACTTTTTTTGGGGATACGCAGTATTTT. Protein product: CASSLETFFGDTQYF.

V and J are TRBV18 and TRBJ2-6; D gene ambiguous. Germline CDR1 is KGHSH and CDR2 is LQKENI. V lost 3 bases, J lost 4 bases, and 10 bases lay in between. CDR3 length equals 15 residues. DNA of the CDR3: TGTGCCAGCTCACCTTCGCCTTCCGGGGCCAACGTCCTGACTTTC. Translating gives CASSPSPSGANVLTF.

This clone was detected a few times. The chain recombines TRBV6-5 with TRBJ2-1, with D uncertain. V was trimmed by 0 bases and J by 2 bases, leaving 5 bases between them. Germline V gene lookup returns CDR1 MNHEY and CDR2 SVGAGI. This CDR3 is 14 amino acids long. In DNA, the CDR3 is TGTGCCAGCAGTTACTCTGGCACCTACAATGAGCAGTTCTTC. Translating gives CASSYSGTYNEQFF.

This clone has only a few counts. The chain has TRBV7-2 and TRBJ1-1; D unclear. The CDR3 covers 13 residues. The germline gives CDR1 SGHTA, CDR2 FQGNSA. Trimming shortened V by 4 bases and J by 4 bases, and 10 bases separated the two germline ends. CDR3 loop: CASSSQGSTEAFF. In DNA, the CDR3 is TGTGCCAGCAGCTCTCAAGGGAGCACTGAAGCTTTCTTT.

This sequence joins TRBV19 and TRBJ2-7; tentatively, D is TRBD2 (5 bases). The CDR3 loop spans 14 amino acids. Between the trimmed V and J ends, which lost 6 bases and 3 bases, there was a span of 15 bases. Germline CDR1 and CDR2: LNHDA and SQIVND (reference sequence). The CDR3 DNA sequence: TGTGCCAGTAGGGATTCCAGACGGGACTACGAGCAGTACTTC. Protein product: CASRDSRRDYEQYF.

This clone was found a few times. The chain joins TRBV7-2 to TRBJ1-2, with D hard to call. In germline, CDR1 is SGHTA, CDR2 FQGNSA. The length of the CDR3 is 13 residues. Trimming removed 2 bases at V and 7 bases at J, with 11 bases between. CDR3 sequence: CASSLMTPRGYTF. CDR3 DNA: TGTGCCAGCAGCTTAATGACACCTCGTGGCTACACCTTC.

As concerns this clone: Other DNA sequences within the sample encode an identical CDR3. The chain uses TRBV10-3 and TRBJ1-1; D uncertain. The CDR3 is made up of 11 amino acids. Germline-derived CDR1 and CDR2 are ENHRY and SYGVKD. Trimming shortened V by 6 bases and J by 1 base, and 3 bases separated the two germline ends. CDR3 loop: CAIRENTEAFF. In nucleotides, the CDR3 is TGTGCCATCAGGGAGAACACTGAAGCTTTCTTT.

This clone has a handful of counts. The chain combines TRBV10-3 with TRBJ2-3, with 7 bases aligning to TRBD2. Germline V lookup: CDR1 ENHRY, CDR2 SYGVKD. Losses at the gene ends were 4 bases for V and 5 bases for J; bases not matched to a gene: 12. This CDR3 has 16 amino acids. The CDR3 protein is CAISARSGRVGDTQYF. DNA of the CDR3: TGTGCCATCAGTGCCCGGTCAGGGAGGGTTGGAGATACGCAGTATTTT.

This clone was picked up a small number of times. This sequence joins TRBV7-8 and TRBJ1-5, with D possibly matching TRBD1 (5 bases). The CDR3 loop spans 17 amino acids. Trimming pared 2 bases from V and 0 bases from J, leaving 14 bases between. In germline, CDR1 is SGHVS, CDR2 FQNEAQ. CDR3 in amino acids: CASSLWHRLNSNQPQHF. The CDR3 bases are TGTGCCAGCAGCTTATGGCACAGGCTGAATAGCAATCAGCCCCAGCATTTT.

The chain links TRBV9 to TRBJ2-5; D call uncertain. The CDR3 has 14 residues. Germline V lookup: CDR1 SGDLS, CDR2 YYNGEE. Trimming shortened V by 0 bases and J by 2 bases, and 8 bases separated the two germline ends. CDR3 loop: CASSVDRGQETQYF. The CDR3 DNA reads TGTGCCAGCAGCGTAGATCGCGGACAAGAGACCCAGTACTTC.